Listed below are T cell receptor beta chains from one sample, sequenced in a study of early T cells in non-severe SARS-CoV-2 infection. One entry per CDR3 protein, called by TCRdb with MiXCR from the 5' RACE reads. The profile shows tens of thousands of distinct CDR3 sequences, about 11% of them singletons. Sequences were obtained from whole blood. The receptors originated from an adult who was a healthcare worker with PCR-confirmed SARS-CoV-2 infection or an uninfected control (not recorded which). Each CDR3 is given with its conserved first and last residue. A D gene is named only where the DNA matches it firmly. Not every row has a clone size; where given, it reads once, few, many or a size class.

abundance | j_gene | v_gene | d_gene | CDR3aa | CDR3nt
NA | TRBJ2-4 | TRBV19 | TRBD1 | CASSVTGGKNIQYF | TGTGCCAGTAGTGTCACAGGGGGCAAAAACATTCAGTACTTC
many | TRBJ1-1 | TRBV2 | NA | CASGDGGSTEAFF | TGTGCCAGCGGGGATGGGGGTAGCACTGAAGCTTTCTTT
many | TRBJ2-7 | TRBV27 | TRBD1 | CASSLSPGTAGPYEQYF | TGTGCCAGCAGTTTATCGCCCGGGACAGCCGGACCCTACGAGCAGTACTTC
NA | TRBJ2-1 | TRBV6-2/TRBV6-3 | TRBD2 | CASSVTSGTYNEQFF | TGTGCCAGCAGTGTTACTAGCGGGACCTACAATGAGCAGTTCTTC
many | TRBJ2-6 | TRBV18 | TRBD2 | CASSPGLAGEGSGANVLTF | TGTGCCAGCTCACCGGGACTAGCGGGAGAGGGCTCTGGGGCCAACGTCCTGACTTTC
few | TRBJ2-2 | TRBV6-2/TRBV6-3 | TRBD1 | CASMGQGLTGELFF | TGTGCCAGCATGGGACAGGGCCTCACCGGGGAGCTGTTTTTT
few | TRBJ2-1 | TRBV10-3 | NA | CAISESGPGAYNEQFF | TGTGCCATCAGTGAGTCAGGGCCAGGGGCCTACAATGAGCAGTTCTTC
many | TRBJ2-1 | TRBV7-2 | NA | CASSLAYNEQFF | TGTGCCAGCAGCTTAGCCTACAATGAGCAGTTCTTC
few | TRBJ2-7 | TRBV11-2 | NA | CASRAPGISTYEQYF | TGTGCCAGCAGAGCCCCGGGTATATCGACCTACGAGCAGTACTTC
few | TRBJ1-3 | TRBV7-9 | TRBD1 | CASGTGIKNTIYF | TGTGCCAGCGGGACAGGGATCAAGAACACCATATATTTT
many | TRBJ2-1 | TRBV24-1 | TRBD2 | CASGTSGINEQFF | TGTGCCTCCGGGACTAGCGGGATCAATGAGCAGTTCTTC
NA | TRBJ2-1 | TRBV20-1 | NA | CSAISVNHEQFF | TGCAGTGCTATATCTGTCAATCATGAGCAGTTCTTC
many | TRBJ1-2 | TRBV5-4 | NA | CASSSSGGTAYGYTF | TGTGCCAGCAGCTCCAGTGGGGGGACGGCGTATGGCTACACCTTC
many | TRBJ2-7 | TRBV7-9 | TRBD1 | CASSLVQGRDEQYF | TGTGCCAGCAGCTTAGTACAGGGGCGGGACGAGCAGTACTTC
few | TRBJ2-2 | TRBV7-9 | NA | CASSPPMRGATGELFF | TGTGCCAGCAGCCCCCCAATGAGGGGGGCCACCGGGGAGCTGTTTTTT
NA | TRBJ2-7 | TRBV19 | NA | CASSFFGSSYEQYF | TGTGCCAGTAGTTTTTTCGGGAGCTCCTACGAGCAGTACTTC
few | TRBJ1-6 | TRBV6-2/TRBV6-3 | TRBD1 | CASRPGTGKNSPLHF | TGTGCCAGCAGGCCCGGGACAGGCAAGAATTCACCCCTCCACTTT